The 16 T cell receptor beta chains below come from one sample, sequenced in a study of blood T cell repertoires in COVID-19. TCRdb keeps only in-frame clones here, not all; method: immunoSEQ multiplex PCR. The data show some 260,000 clones, more than 75% seen once. Material: PBMCs or T cells enriched from blood (not recorded which). These receptors all come from a middle-aged man who had recovered from COVID-19.

The V call is TRBV27, the J call TRBJ1-5, with 7 nucleotides matching TRBD1. The germline gives CDR1 MNHEY, CDR2 SMNVEV (reference sequence). This CDR3 spans 17 amino acids. J lost 9 bases, V lost 1 base, and 15 bases had no gene match. The CDR3 loop reads CASSLFGSGTARGPQHF. The CDR3 DNA follows: TGTGCCAGCAGTTTATTTGGCTCCGGGACAGCAAGGGGGCCCCAGCATTTT.

The genes are TRBV13 and TRBJ1-2, with 7 positions matching TRBD1. After removal of 2 bases from V and 2 bases from J, the junction contained 5 bases not matched to a gene. This CDR3 contains 15 residues. CDR1 and CDR2 (germline): PRHDT, FYEKMQ (reference sequence). This chain's CDR3 is CASSLTGTDNYGYTF. Written as DNA, the CDR3 is TGTGCCAGCAGCTTAACCGGGACAGACAACTATGGCTACACCTTC. Together with reference TRBV13 and TRBJ1-2, the CDR3 gives the full variable domain: AAGVIQSPRHLIKEKRETATLKCYPIPRHDTVYWYQQGPGQDPQFLISFYEKMQSDKGSIPDRFSAQQFSDYHSELNMSSLELGDSALYFCASSLTGTDNYGYTFGSGTRLTVV.

This clone has only a few counts. This rearrangement joins TRBV27 to TRBJ2-3; TRBD2 might be the D (5 bases). The germline V gene encodes CDR1 MNHEY and CDR2 SMNVEV (reference sequence). The CDR3 consists of 14 residues. Trimming shortened V by 7 bases and J by 4 bases, and 15 bases separated the two germline ends. CDR3 amino acids: CASTTAASPDTQYF. CDR3 in DNA: TGTGCCAGCACTACCGCTGCTAGCCCAGATACGCAGTATTTT.

The chain combines TRBV30 with TRBJ2-7; tentative D call: TRBD1 (5 bases). Germline CDR1 and CDR2: GTSNPN and SVGIG (reference sequence). CDR3 length: 11 amino acids. Trimming removed 2 bases from V and 6 bases from J, with 8 bases in between. As DNA, the CDR3 is TGTGCCTGGAGTTTAGGGGCCGAGCAGTACTTC. Translating it yields CAWSLGAEQYF.

This clone was recorded once. The rearrangement joins TRBV6-5 to TRBJ2-7; 7 bases line up with TRBD2. The CDR3 spans 12 residues. V lost 6 bases and J lost 6; bases outside the gene matches: 5. Germline CDR1 reads MNHEY; CDR2 reads SVGAGI. DNA of the CDR3: TGTGCCAGCAGGATGGGAGGGGTCGAGCAGTACTTC. Its translation is CASRMGGVEQYF.

The chain is built from TRBV11-3 and TRBJ2-5; 8 bases fit TRBD2. The V and J ends lost 4 bases and 2 bases, in that order; junction bases with no gene match: 3. Germline V gene data show CDR1 as SGHNT and CDR2 as YENEEA. This CDR3 has 14 residues. CDR3 coding DNA: TGTGCCAGCAGCTCCGGGACTAGTCAAGAGACCCAGTACTTC. Amino acid sequence: CASSSGTSQETQYF.

This clone was seen only a few times. The rearrangement uses TRBV4-1 and TRBJ1-2; tentatively, D is TRBD1 (5 bases). V lost 2 bases, J lost 4 bases, and 14 bases lay in between. Germline V gene data show CDR1 as MGHRA and CDR2 as YSYEKL. CDR3 length: 15 amino acids. CDR3 DNA: TGCGCCAGCAGCCAACTTCAGGGCAATCTCTATGGCTACACCTTC. It yields the protein CASSQLQGNLYGYTF.

The chain has TRBV3-1 (or the pseudogene TRBV3-2) and TRBJ2-2; 10 bases match TRBD2. V was clipped by 0 bases and J by 6 bases; unmatched bases: 7. There are 17 residues in the CDR3. The germline gives CDR1 LGHDT, CDR2 YNNKEL (reference sequence). The chain's CDR3 is CASSQDTAGGPPGELFF. In DNA, the CDR3 is TGTGCCAGCAGCCAAGATACAGCGGGAGGGCCCCCCGGGGAGCTGTTTTTT.

V and J are TRBV11-2 and TRBJ2-1, with 8 bases aligning to TRBD2. The CDR3 sequence is 15 residues long. Germline loops: CDR1 SGHAT, CDR2 FQNNGV. Trimming removed 5 bases from V and 10 bases from J; junction bases left unmatched: 13. CDR3 sequence (DNA): TGTGCCAGCAGCCTTTCGGGCGGCGGGGGGTTGGAGCAGTTCTTC. Its translation: CASSLSGGGGLEQFF.

The chain employs TRBV10-3 and TRBJ2-7, with 9 bases identical to TRBD2. Trimming at V came to 4 bases and at J to 0 bases, leaving 4 bases not matched to a gene. Germline V lookup: CDR1 ENHRY, CDR2 SYGVKD. The CDR3 has 15 amino acids. The CDR3 protein is CAISARLAASYEQYF. The DNA for the CDR3 is TGTGCCATCAGTGCACGACTAGCGGCCTCCTACGAGCAGTACTTC.

The rearrangement uses TRBV6-5 and TRBJ1-6; TRBD1 aligns across 8 bases. V lost 3 bases and J lost 2; bases outside the gene matches: 3. Per germline, CDR1 MNHEY and CDR2 SVGAGI. The CDR3 spans 16 residues. The CDR3 here is CASSYGQGAYNSPLHF. CDR3 coding DNA: TGTGCCAGCAGTTATGGACAGGGTGCCTATAATTCACCCCTCCACTTT.

Remarks on this clone: One end of the junction varies from germline; a read error may be responsible. The rearrangement uses TRBV5-8 and TRBJ1-1; the match to TRBD1 covers 7 bases. This CDR3 has 14 amino acids. Germline values: CDR1 SGHTS, CDR2 YDEGEE. DNA for the CDR3: TGTGCCAGCAACTTGAGACAGGGGAACACTGAAGCTTTCTTT. Its protein product is CASNLRQGNTEAFF.

V gene TRBV11-2 combines with J gene TRBJ2-7, with D perhaps TRBD1 (6 bases). The CDR3 sequence is 14 residues long. V dropped 5 bases and J dropped 3 bases, with 14 bases sitting between them. The germline V gene encodes CDR1 SGHAT and CDR2 FQNNGV. The CDR3 coding sequence is TGTGCCAGCAGCCCAAACTTGGACAGCTACGAGCAGTACTTC. Amino acids: CASSPNLDSYEQYF. Full variable domain (missing parts from reference TRBV11-2 and TRBJ2-7): EAGVAQSPRYKIIEKRQSVAFWCNPISGHATLYWYQQILGQGPKLLIQFQNNGVVDDSQLPKDRFSAERLKGVDSTLKIQPAKLEDSAVYLCASSPNLDSYEQYFGPGTRLTVT.

This chain links TRBV9 with TRBJ2-3, with D possibly being TRBD1 (6 bases). Trimming pared 2 bases from V and 6 bases from J, leaving 13 bases between. The CDR3 covers 14 residues. Germline lookup yields CDR1 SGDLS and CDR2 YYNGEE. For the CDR3, the DNA is TGTGCCAGCAGCGTTTGGGGTACAGGGGATACGCAGTATTTT. Residues: CASSVWGTGDTQYF.

The chain uses TRBV5-1 and TRBJ1-1, with a tentative D call TRBD1 (5 bases). The V gene's germline CDR1 is SGHRS and CDR2 YFSETQ. The V end lost 0 bases, the J end lost 4 bases, and 10 bases lay between the germline ends. CDR3 length: 14 residues. DNA for the CDR3: TGCGCCAGCAGCTTGGTCAGGGATGGCACTGAAGCTTTCTTT. It specifies CASSLVRDGTEAFF.

This clone has a handful of counts. The chain recombines TRBV4-1 with TRBJ1-2, with 9 bases that match TRBD1. Germline CDR1 reads MGHRA; CDR2 reads YSYEKL. V gave up 2 bases and J gave up 5 bases; unmatched junction bases: 12. The CDR3 runs 17 residues. The CDR3 DNA reads as TGCGCCAGCAGCCAAACCGAACAGGGGGCAGGGAGTTATGGCTACACCTTC. Its protein product is CASSQTEQGAGSYGYTF.